What follows describes a single T cell receptor (beta chain). This record belongs to a study of blood T cells in healthy people across ages. V gave up 3 bases and J gave up 8 bases, with 20 bases separating them. The CDR3 loop spans 17 amino acids. It was with a sample-barcoded 5' primer and a J-beta primer mix that a second PCR of about 7 to 12 cycles was run. TCRdb analysed the 5' RACE reads with MiXCR anew, one entry per CDR3 protein. The sample records about 580,000 distinct CDR3 sequences, 47% being singletons. The TCR sequence derives from a man of 80 years or more in good health. The gene calls are TRBV12-3 or TRBV12-4 and TRBJ1-6, with TRBD1 as a possible D gene (5 bases). The material sequenced was blood. The CDR3 loop reads CASSFNLGERSDSPLHF. DNA of the CDR3: TGTGCCAGCAGTTTTAATCTAGGGGAAAGGTCCGATTCACCCCTCCACTTT.